This TCR beta chain was captured in a study of STAT5B mutations in CD4+ large granular lymphocyte leukemia. As originally analysed: Lowest detectable productive clonotype frequency was 2.59 x 10-5. The protocol was immunoSEQ multiplex PCR, while the TCRdb copy is restricted to in-frame clones and leaves out a portion. V and J calls plus clone size are reproduced from that table; the DNA served to infer D and trimming. This table has 37,000 or so clones, roughly 76% appearing once. Buffy coats from healthy blood donors served as controls. Findings and limits, study-wide: Main leukemic clonotypes were patient-specific, but 20% to 25% appeared at low frequency elsewhere. 8/27 top patient clones versus 2/35 control clones were TRBV06-family.

This CDR3 is 14 amino acids long. The V gene's germline CDR1 is MDHEN and CDR2 SYDVKM. V was clipped by 0 bases and J by 6 bases, with 12 bases between them. A note on this clone: Antigen unknown.

The V and J genes are TRBV28 and TRBJ2-7; D is perhaps TRBD1 (7 bases). Sequenced sample: CD4+ T cells from blood buffy coats. The receptor comes from a human donor in good health. CDR3 coding DNA: TGTGCCAGCAGTTTATGGCAGGGGGGAGCCGAGCAGTACTTC. Translating gives CASSLWQGGAEQYF.